This T cell receptor beta chain was observed in a study of identical twins. Study-level findings and limits: Beta clonotypes that were abundant in cord blood contained fewer insertions, a pattern absent from memory repertoires. Twin pairs had excess sharing that was weaker in beta out-of-frame sequences.

Everyone who gave samples was a healthy Caucasian. Template switching (which added a universal primer site) was used, and cDNA carried unique molecular identifiers. MiXCR was run by TCRdb on the 5' RACE reads, yielding one entry per CDR3 protein. The data hold more than 1.5 million distinct CDR3 sequences, with about 32% observed a single time. Per the germline V gene, CDR1 is DFQATT and CDR2 is SNEGSKA (reference sequence). Trimming removed 5 bases at V and 9 bases at J, with 21 bases between. The CDR3 has 14 residues. Concerning this clonotype itself: Antigen specificity is unknown.

The receptor's source is a newborn girl in good health. The chain couples TRBV20-1 to TRBJ2-3, with D possibly TRBD2 on 5 matching bases. The sequencing sample was made of cord blood. CDR3 sequence reads: CSAPLRAGPETQYF. The CDR3 DNA reads as TGCAGTGCTCCCCTGCGGGCCGGGCCCGAGACGCAGTATTTT.